A single sample is the source of the 16 T cell receptor beta chains below, sequenced in a study of T-cell reconstitution after alpha-beta-depleted transplantation in children. Library preparation (for TCRbeta) was performed with unique molecular identifiers. TCRdb called the PCR reads again in MiXCR, with one record for every CDR3 protein. The sample records hundreds of thousands of distinct CDR3 sequences, around 13% being singletons. The sequenced sample was PBMCs, obtained before TCRalphabeta/CD19-depleted stem cell transplant. These TCRs come from a girl under 10 years old with congenital amegakaryocytic thrombocytopenia, due to receive a stem cell transplant.

The table lists this clonotype with a few counts. This chain links TRBV30 with TRBJ1-6; D gene ambiguous. V lost 4 bases and J lost 7, with 8 bases in between. Germline CDR1 reads GTSNPN; CDR2 reads SVGIG (reference sequence). The CDR3 has 12 residues. In DNA, the CDR3 is TGTGCCTGGAAATGGTTGAATTCACCCCTCCACTTT. As protein: CAWKWLNSPLHF.

The chain combines TRBV2 with TRBJ2-4; no definite D call. Germline values: CDR1 SNHLY, CDR2 FYNNEI. This CDR3 has 12 amino acids. V shed 5 bases and J shed 5 bases, with 7 bases lying between them. Here the CDR3 reads CASSYSQNIQYF. In DNA, the CDR3 is TGTGCCAGCAGTTATAGCCAAAACATTCAGTACTTC.

This clonotype came up many times. The chain couples TRBV28 to TRBJ1-2; TRBD1 matches at 8 bases. Losses at the gene ends were 8 bases for V and 2 bases for J; bases not matched to a gene: 4. This CDR3 region has 13 residues. Germline CDR1 and CDR2: MDHEN and SYDVKM. The DNA for the CDR3 is TGTGCCAGCCTCCGGACAGGGAACTATGGCTACACCTTC. It is translated as CASLRTGNYGYTF.

In this sample, this clonotype turned up many times. The chain couples TRBV5-1 to TRBJ2-7, with a possible D match to TRBD2 (5 bases). Germline CDR1 reads SGHRS; CDR2 reads YFSETQ. Trimming stripped 1 base from V and 2 bases from J, with 13 bases between. The CDR3 has 15 residues. This chain's CDR3 is CASSLRSRDTYEQYF. Here the CDR3 DNA reads TGCGCCAGCAGCTTGAGGAGTCGGGATACCTACGAGCAGTACTTC.

The J gene is TRBJ2-7, the V gene TRBV28, with TRBD1 as a possible D gene (5 bases). Germline V gene sequence: CDR1 MDHEN, CDR2 SYDVKM. The CDR3 has 17 residues. V was cut by 5 bases and J by 2 bases, with 22 bases left in between. The CDR3 region has the DNA TGTGCCAGCAGTCCCTCCAGATTAGGGGCGCGGACCTACGAGCAGTACTTC. Encoded protein: CASSPSRLGARTYEQYF.

This clonotype has just a few counts. The genes are TRBV5-1 and TRBJ2-7, with TRBD2 as a possible D gene (5 bases). The V end was cut by 1 base, the J end by 2 bases, with 10 bases between. CDR3 size: 14 residues. Germline V gives CDR1 SGHRS, CDR2 YFSETQ. This chain's CDR3 is CASSLLPEAYEQYF. For the CDR3, the DNA is TGCGCCAGCAGCTTGCTACCGGAGGCCTACGAGCAGTACTTC.

This clonotype was detected many times. The genes are TRBV24-1 and TRBJ2-3; TRBD2 aligns across 8 bases. J lost 2 bases, V lost 6 bases, and 6 bases had no gene match. Germline loops: CDR1 KGHDR, CDR2 SFDVKD. The CDR3 is 15 residues long. CDR3 loop: CATSSSGGATDTQYF. In nucleotides, the CDR3 is TGTGCCACCAGTTCCTCCGGGGGGGCCACAGATACGCAGTATTTT.

A note on this clonotype: The junction shows a germline mismatch at one end, possibly a read error. This chain uses TRBV7-6 with TRBJ2-3; TRBD2 matches at 8 bases. The CDR3 spans 15 residues. Germline V gene sequence: CDR1 SGHVS, CDR2 FNYEAQ. CDR3 protein: CASSRSGTSTDTPYF. CDR3 DNA: TGTGCCAGCAGCCGTAGCGGGACAAGCACAGATACGCCGTATTTT.

The V and J genes are TRBV5-1 and TRBJ2-6; 10 nucleotides match TRBD2. Looked up from germline, CDR1 is SGHRS and CDR2 is YFSETQ. The CDR3 length is 15 residues. J gave up 4 bases and V 2 bases, and 0 bases lay outside the gene matches. The CDR3 region has the DNA TGCGCCAGCAGCTTACTAGCGGGAGGGGCCAACGTCCTGACTTTC. This sequence encodes CASSLLAGGANVLTF.

J is TRBJ2-1 and V is TRBV4-1, with 8 bases fitting TRBD1. This CDR3 has 15 residues. Trimming at V came to 5 bases and at J to 9 bases, leaving 12 bases not matched to a gene. Germline V lookup: CDR1 MGHRA, CDR2 YSYEKL. CDR3 loop: CASSSRGQDVGEQFF. As DNA, the CDR3 is TGCGCCAGCAGCTCGCGGGGACAGGACGTTGGTGAGCAGTTCTTC.

This clonotype has at least ten counts. J is TRBJ1-2 and V is TRBV7-9, with unresolved D. Trimming cost V 11 bases and J 0 bases, with 13 bases left between them. Germline V CDR1 and CDR2: SEHNR, FQNEAQ (reference sequence). This CDR3 region has 13 residues. The CDR3 loop is CAVTQPPNYGYTF. CDR3 DNA sequence: TGTGCCGTGACCCAACCGCCTAACTATGGCTACACCTTC.

This clonotype has more than one count but fewer than ten. The genes are TRBV20-1 and TRBJ2-2; D possibly corresponds to TRBD1 (5 bases). The CDR3 consists of 14 residues. V was shortened by 6 bases and J by 6 bases, with 17 bases between the two germline ends. Per germline, CDR1 DFQATT and CDR2 SNEGSKA (reference sequence). The CDR3 region has the DNA TGCAGTGCGGGCGGCAGGGCCCTCCCCGGGGAGCTGTTTTTT. Protein product: CSAGGRALPGELFF.

A word on this clonotype: A single base separates this from a much larger clone, so it may be a read error. The chain combines TRBV20-1 with TRBJ2-1; D remains unclear. V lost 1 base to trimming and J lost 2 bases, with 15 bases between them. The germline gives CDR1 DFQATT, CDR2 SNEGSKA (reference sequence). The CDR3 has 16 residues. CDR3 in amino acids: CSARAPRLTAYNEQFF. DNA of the CDR3: TGCAGTGCTAGAGCCCCACGACTCACGGCCTACAATGAGCAGTTCTTC.

This clonotype was observed a few times. The DNA of the CDR3 is TGCGCCAGCAGCTTGGAGGACAGGCGATACTACGAGCAGTACTTC. It codes for CASSLEDRRYYEQYF. The J gene is TRBJ2-7, the V gene TRBV5-1; TRBD1 matches 7 bases. The germline CDR1 and CDR2 sequences are SGHRS and YFSETQ. This CDR3 contains 15 residues. The junction had 6 bases not matched to a gene; V was cut back by 0 bases and J by 3 bases.

This clonotype was recorded at least ten times. As DNA, the CDR3 is TGCAGTTATGCTAGCGGGAGTGATCGAGACATTCAGTACTTC. The encoded protein is CSYASGSDRDIQYF. V usage is TRBV20-1 and J usage is TRBJ2-4; TRBD2 agrees at 10 bases. Germline V gene lookup returns CDR1 DFQATT and CDR2 SNEGSKA (reference sequence). The V segment lost 8 bases and the J segment 8 bases; nucleotides outside the gene matches: 12. This CDR3 has 14 residues.

This clonotype was detected only a few times. This chain connects TRBV12-3 or TRBV12-4 to TRBJ2-2; 7 nucleotides line up with TRBD2. J gave up 6 bases and V 3 bases, and 13 bases lay outside the gene matches. The CDR3 extends over 17 amino acids. The CDR3 region is CASSFLGARELAGELFF. Here the CDR3 DNA reads TGTGCCAGCAGTTTTTTAGGTGCGCGGGAGTTGGCCGGGGAGCTGTTTTTT.